These 22 T cell receptor beta chains came from one sample sequenced in a study of T cell clonality in common variable immunodeficiency. The table came from immunoSEQ multiplex PCR; TCRdb's copy has only in-frame clones and leaves some out. There are roughly 60,000 clones in the sample, none observed a single time. Sequenced material: peripheral blood mononuclear cells. These receptors all come from a person aged 18 to 75 in good health.

This clone has at least ten counts. The CDR3 extends 3 residues past the end of the read, so its final part is completed from the germline J gene. The chain uses TRBV29-1 and TRBJ2-3; D might be TRBD1 (5 bases). The CDR3 has 13 amino acids. The V and J ends lost 5 bases and 0 bases respectively, with 9 bases between them. Germline V CDR1 and CDR2: SQVTM, ANQGSEA. CDR3 bases read: TGCAGCGTTAGAGACAGTAGCACAGATACG. The encoded protein is CSVRDSSTDT. The CDR3, in full, reads CSVRDSSTDTQYF.

This clone was seen at least ten times. Coverage ceases 3 residues before the CDR3 finishes, and the germline J gene fills in the end. This chain joins TRBV11-3 and TRBJ2-7; 7 bases fit TRBD2. V trimming: 7 bases; J trimming: 6 bases; junction bases outside the gene matches: 12. Germline lookup yields CDR1 SGHNT and CDR2 YENEEA. The CDR3 length is 14 residues. CDR3 region: CASTYVAGTGEQYF. The CDR3 bases that were read are TGTGCCAGCACCTATGTAGCGGGTACCGGCGAG.

This clone was seen at least ten times. The observed sequence ends 3 residues before the CDR3 terminus, with the missing tail filled in from the germline J gene. This chain connects TRBV2 to TRBJ2-7; 7 bases match TRBD2. Germline lookup yields CDR1 SNHLY and CDR2 FYNNEI. This CDR3 is 15 amino acids long. J lost 5 bases, V lost 3 bases, and 10 bases had no gene match. The sequenced CDR3 bases are TGTGCCAGCAGTGATTGGCGGGGGAGACAGAACGAG. Its translation: CASSDWRGRQNE. In full, the CDR3 reads CASSDWRGRQNEQYF.

This clone was picked up a small number of times. The CDR3 is cut off 3 residues early in the read; its end comes from the germline J gene. The chain couples TRBV11-2 to TRBJ2-5; TRBD2 matches 7 bases. CDR1 is SGHAT and CDR2 is FQNNGV in the germline V gene. CDR3 size: 15 residues. Trimming removed 5 bases from V and 3 bases from J; junction bases left unmatched: 9. The CDR3 bases that were read are TGTGCCAGCAGCCCCGAGGGGAGGGGCGAAGAGACC. This codes for CASSPEGRGEET. The complete CDR3 sequence is CASSPEGRGEETQYF.

On this clone: The read halts 3 residues ahead of the CDR3 end, with the missing end drawn from the germline J gene. The V and J genes are TRBV11-2 and TRBJ1-1, with unresolved D. The CDR3 runs 13 residues. Germline assignment: CDR1 SGHAT and CDR2 FQNNGV. Trimming shortened V by 0 bases and J by 5 bases, and 7 bases separated the two germline ends. The sequenced part of the CDR3 DNA is TGTGCCAGCAGCTTAGATCGAGGGACTGAA. It is translated as CASSLDRGTE. The entire CDR3 is CASSLDRGTEAFF.

This clone was recorded at least ten times. The missing CDR3 end, 3 residues past where the read stops, is filled in from the germline J gene. V and J are TRBV19 and TRBJ1-1; D uncertain. Between the trimmed V and J ends, which lost 1 base and 0 bases, there was a span of 6 bases. This CDR3 has 14 amino acids. Looked up from germline, CDR1 is LNHDA and CDR2 is SQIVND (reference sequence). The DNA read from the CDR3 is TGTGCCAGTAGTATAGCGGGGATGAACACTGAA. This sequence encodes CASSIAGMNTE. The whole CDR3 protein is CASSIAGMNTEAFF. The full variable domain, with the rest looked up from reference TRBV19 and TRBJ1-1, is DGGITQSPKYLFRKEGQNVTLSCEQNLNHDAMYWYRQDPGQGLRLIYYSQIVNDFQKGDIAEGYSVSREKKESFPLTVTSAQKNPTAFYLCASSIAGMNTEAFFGQGTRLTVV.

This clone was seen ten or more times. The read ends 3 residues early relative to the CDR3; the germline J gene fills the gap. The chain links TRBV7-9 to TRBJ2-3; the match to TRBD2 covers 7 bases. The CDR3 sequence is 14 residues long. V gave up 0 bases and J gave up 5 bases; unmatched junction bases: 2. CDR1 SEHNR and CDR2 FQNEAQ come from the germline V gene (reference sequence). The CDR3 loop is CASSLAGGEDTQYF. The covered CDR3 bases are TGTGCCAGCAGCTTAGCGGGAGGGGAAGATACG.

This clone was observed at least ten times. The observed sequence ends 3 residues before the CDR3 terminus, with the missing tail filled in from the germline J gene. The chain carries TRBV12-3 or TRBV12-4 and TRBJ1-5; D ambiguous. The length of the CDR3 is 14 residues. V was pared by 1 base and J by 2 bases, with 6 bases between. Partial CDR3 DNA: TGTGCCAGCAGTTTAGGGTCAGGCAATCAGCCC. Translating it yields CASSLGSGNQP. The full CDR3 sequence reads CASSLGSGNQPQHF.

This clone was counted ten times or more. With the read ending 3 residues before the CDR3 end, the germline J gene is used to fill in that end. The chain joins TRBV2 to TRBJ2-2; TRBD2 aligns across 14 bases. The germline V gene encodes CDR1 SNHLY and CDR2 FYNNEI. This CDR3 has 15 amino acids. The J segment lost 5 bases and the V segment lost 6 bases, leaving 2 bases of the junction unmatched. This CDR3 is CASRTSGRVTGELFF. CDR3 DNA (partial): TGTGCCAGCAGGACTAGCGGGAGGGTAACCGGGGAG.

This clone was counted ten times or more. The CDR3 end lies 3 residues beyond the end of the read and is filled in from the germline J gene. The V call is TRBV12-3 or TRBV12-4, the J call TRBJ2-7; 8 bases line up with TRBD2. Trimming took 4 bases from V and 3 from J; bases not matched to a gene: 11. This CDR3 contains 16 residues. The CDR3 protein is CASSSLSGSPHYEQYF. CDR3 bases read: TGTGCCAGCAGTTCCCTCAGCGGGAGTCCCCACTACGAG.

The sample holds many counts of this clone. The read terminates 3 residues before the CDR3 end, so the remaining end is supplied by the germline J gene. V usage is TRBV4-1 and J usage is TRBJ2-3; tentative D call: TRBD1 (6 bases). CDR1 and CDR2 (germline): MGHRA, YSYEKL. CDR3 length: 16 residues. V lost 1 base and J 3 bases, leaving 14 bases between the germline ends. The chain's CDR3 is CASSQGRGNPTDTQYF. Incomplete CDR3 DNA: TGCGCCAGCAGCCAAGGTAGGGGGAATCCGACAGATACG.

This clone showed up many times. The CDR3 extends 3 residues past the end of the read, so its final part is completed from the germline J gene. The chain recombines TRBV5-5 with TRBJ2-7; tentative D call: TRBD1 (5 bases). CDR1 SGHKS and CDR2 YYEKEE come from the germline V gene (reference sequence). CDR3 size: 14 residues. V lost 3 bases, J lost 3 bases, and 13 bases lay in between. Partial CDR3 DNA: TGTGCCAGCAGCTACAAGACAGAGAACTACGAG. This translates into CASSYKTENYE. The CDR3, in full, reads CASSYKTENYEQYF.

There are a few counts of this clone. The read halts 3 residues ahead of the CDR3 end, with the missing end drawn from the germline J gene. V and J are TRBV29-1 and TRBJ2-7; 7 bases are shared with TRBD2. J was trimmed by 6 bases and V by 6 bases; bases with no gene match: 17. Germline values: CDR1 SQVTM, CDR2 ANQGSEA. The CDR3 covers 15 residues. The CDR3 loop reads CSVKREAGAGSEQYF. CDR3 DNA (partial): TGCAGCGTGAAACGGGAGGCGGGCGCGGGTTCCGAG.

Ten or more counts support this clone. The read ends 3 residues before the CDR3 terminus; that terminus is restored from the germline J gene. The chain employs TRBV20-1 and TRBJ2-4; 14 bases agree with TRBD2. CDR1 is DFQATT and CDR2 is SNEGSKA in the germline V gene (reference sequence). This CDR3 contains 17 residues. V was pared by 1 base and J by 1 base, with 3 bases of the junction left unmatched. The sequenced CDR3 bases are TGCAGTGCTAGAGTGACTAGCGGGAGGGCGGCCAAAAACATT. Translated, it gives CSARVTSGRAAKNI. The whole CDR3 sequence reads CSARVTSGRAAKNIQYF.

This clone was detected a few times. Read sequence stops 3 residues before the CDR3 end, and the germline J gene provides the missing end. V and J are TRBV18 and TRBJ2-2; 8 nucleotides align to TRBD1. In germline, CDR1 is KGHSH, CDR2 LQKENI. This CDR3 contains 15 residues. V trimming: 3 bases; J trimming: 5 bases; junction bases outside the gene matches: 5. The CDR3 DNA, read in part, is TGTGCCAGCTCACCCACCCGGACAGGGACCGGGGAG. Its protein product is CASSPTRTGTGE. The entire CDR3 protein is CASSPTRTGTGELFF.

This clone was picked up many times. The read ends 3 residues shy of where the CDR3 ends; the end is completed using the germline J gene. The chain joins TRBV11-3 to TRBJ2-2; 8 nucleotides align to TRBD2. Germline V gene data show CDR1 as SGHNT and CDR2 as YENEEA. Germline trimming cut 5 bases from V and 6 bases from J; bases unmatched to any gene: 8. There are 15 residues in the CDR3. CDR3 loop: CASSPGGGPAGELFF. The sequenced part of the CDR3 DNA is TGTGCCAGCAGCCCCGGGGGGGGACCGGCCGGGGAG.

This clone was counted ten times or more. The read ends 3 residues early relative to the CDR3; the germline J gene fills the gap. The chain is built from TRBV19 and TRBJ1-3; D perhaps matches TRBD1 (5 bases). The germline V gene encodes CDR1 LNHDA and CDR2 SQIVND (reference sequence). Trimming cost V 8 bases and J 0 bases, with 14 bases left between them. The CDR3 runs 15 residues. The CDR3: CASRRERGSGNTIYF. CDR3 bases read: TGTGCCAGTCGTCGTGAGAGGGGCTCTGGAAACACC. The full variable domain, its missing parts supplied by reference TRBV19 and TRBJ1-3, is DGGITQSPKYLFRKEGQNVTLSCEQNLNHDAMYWYRQDPGQGLRLIYYSQIVNDFQKGDIAEGYSVSREKKESFPLTVTSAQKNPTAFYLCASRRERGSGNTIYFGEGSWLTVV.

This clone was counted ten times or more. The CDR3 end lies 3 residues beyond the end of the read and is filled in from the germline J gene. This rearrangement joins TRBV11-1 to TRBJ2-3; a possible D gene is TRBD2 (6 bases). The V end lost 5 bases, the J end lost 6 bases, and 12 bases lay between the germline ends. The CDR3 runs 13 residues. Germline-derived CDR1 and CDR2 are SGHAT and FQDESV (reference sequence). The CDR3 sequence is CASSPHAGDTQYF. CDR3 DNA, as far as it was read: TGTGCCAGCAGCCCCCACGCGGGGGATACG.

On this clone itself: The CDR3 end lies 3 residues beyond the end of the read and is filled in from the germline J gene. The V call is TRBV27, the J call TRBJ2-7; 9 positions match TRBD2. V was pared by 2 bases and J by 0 bases, with 5 bases of the junction left unmatched. This CDR3 has 16 amino acids. The germline V gene has CDR1 MNHEY and CDR2 SMNVEV (reference sequence). Incomplete CDR3 DNA: TGTGCCAGCAGTTTAAGGGGTAGCGGGAGCTCCTACGAG. Amino acid sequence: CASSLRGSGSSYE. The entire CDR3 reads CASSLRGSGSSYEQYF.

This clone was recorded at least ten times. Here the CDR3 reads CSATTGAVTGGGYTF. The CDR3 DNA, read in part, is TGCAGTGCTACCACAGGGGCGGTAACGGGTGGTGGC. This chain connects TRBV20-1 to TRBJ1-2, with TRBD1 identical over 7 bases. The CDR3 end lies 3 residues beyond the end of the read and is filled in from the germline J gene. CDR1 and CDR2 (germline): DFQATT, SNEGSKA (reference sequence). J was trimmed by 7 bases and V by 4 bases; bases with no gene match: 15. The CDR3 covers 15 residues.

This clone was detected ten times or more. Read coverage stops 3 residues before the CDR3 terminus; the germline J gene supplies the remainder. The V gene is TRBV20-1, the J gene TRBJ1-5; TRBD1 agrees at 7 bases. The V gene end was trimmed by 3 bases and the J gene end by 2 bases; junction bases not matched to a gene: 13. Germline V gene lookup returns CDR1 DFQATT and CDR2 SNEGSKA (reference sequence). There are 17 residues in the CDR3. CDR3 region: CSASKRSGGKGNQPQHF. The sequenced part of the CDR3 DNA is TGCAGTGCTAGTAAAAGGTCAGGGGGTAAAGGCAATCAGCCC.

The sample holds many counts of this clone. The sequence runs out 3 residues before the end of the CDR3; the remainder is reconstructed from the germline J gene. The same CDR3 is also encoded by other DNA sequences in this sample. V and J are TRBV5-1 and TRBJ2-3; D gene unclear. The CDR3 runs 14 residues. V gave up 2 bases and J gave up 0 bases, with 7 bases separating them. Germline V lookup: CDR1 SGHRS, CDR2 YFSETQ. The CDR3 DNA, read in part, is TGCGCCAGCAGCTTAGGCAGGAGCACAGATACG. As protein: CASSLGRSTDT. The whole CDR3 region reads CASSLGRSTDTQYF.